The T cell receptor beta chain described here comes from a study of tumor-infiltrating lymphocytes in primary liver carcinoma. Study-level results: Pairs comparing tumor with adjacent tissue or blood overlapped less than pairs drawn from tumor regions.

Extraction of RNA together with DNA used about 18-31 mg of unsorted bulk tissue. This CDR3 is 14 amino acids long. The V gene's germline CDR1 is SNHLY and CDR2 FYNNEI. The V gene lost 6 bases and the J gene lost 9 bases, with 18 bases spanning the gap. The template, roughly 550 ng total RNA, yielded TCR beta cDNA made with a constant-region primer. The TCR beta library was amplified through three nested multiplex PCR rounds in a modified ARM-PCR procedure. Investigators reported that the first two PCR rounds, at 10 cycles each, used TRBV1-TRBV30 forward primers with a C-beta reverse primer. TCRdb independently ran MiXCR on the multiplex PCR reads; one entry per CDR3 protein. The sample holds approximately 110,000 distinct CDR3 sequences, around 60% seen once. To note about this clonotype: Its matching antigen is unknown.

The TCR was taken from a woman in her sixties with primary liver carcinoma and hepatitis B virus infection. V and J are TRBV2 and TRBJ2-1; possible D gene TRBD2, 6 bases. The source material was liver tumor tissue from sampling region 3. Subset in this sample: tumor region T3, left-lateral pole. This chain's CDR3 is CASSDSGLLGEQFF. The CDR3 nucleotides are TGTGCCAGCAGCGATAGCGGTCTCCTAGGTGAGCAGTTCTTC.